Below, 8 T cell receptor beta chains from the same sample are listed, as sequenced in a study of T cells after yellow fever vaccination. MiXCR, applied by TCRdb to the 5' RACE reads, yields one record per CDR3 protein. The sample records 510,000 or so distinct CDR3 sequences, roughly 19% being singletons. The sequencing used PBMCs, collected 15 days after the yellow fever booster vaccination. The receptors stem from a man aged 30 to 39 who received the YFV17D yellow fever vaccine.

The sample holds a few counts of this clonotype. The rearrangement uses TRBV18 and TRBJ2-7; D perhaps matches TRBD2 (6 bases). The CDR3 runs 14 residues. Looked up from germline, CDR1 is KGHSH and CDR2 is LQKENI. Between the trimmed V and J ends, which lost 1 base and 9 bases, there was a span of 16 bases. CDR3 protein: CASSPLASDSAQYF. In DNA form, the CDR3 reads TGTGCCAGCTCACCACTGGCTAGCGATTCCGCGCAGTACTTC.

In this sample, this clonotype turned up a few times. The chain has TRBV12-3 or TRBV12-4 and TRBJ2-5; no clear D. V was shortened by 3 bases and J by 1 base, with 9 bases between the two germline ends. This CDR3 comprises 14 residues. The CDR3 loop is CASSFLSVQETQYF. CDR3 sequence (DNA): TGTGCCAGCAGTTTCCTCAGTGTCCAAGAGACCCAGTACTTC.

This chain links TRBV4-3 with TRBJ2-2; TRBD1 might be the D (5 bases). Germline V gives CDR1 LGHNA, CDR2 YSLEER. The CDR3 consists of 17 residues. Trimming cost V 1 base and J 2 bases, with 14 bases left between them. The CDR3 sequence: CASSQVETVPNTGELFF. DNA for the CDR3: TGCGCCAGCAGCCAAGTCGAGACAGTTCCTAACACCGGGGAGCTGTTTTTT.

There are a few counts of this clonotype. The J gene is TRBJ2-7, the V gene TRBV7-6, with 7 bases lining up with TRBD2. The CDR3 has 14 residues. V lost 2 bases, J lost 5 bases, and 6 bases stayed unmatched. Germline assignment: CDR1 SGHVS and CDR2 FNYEAQ. CDR3 amino acids: CASSLSGNSNEQYF. The CDR3 bases are TGTGCCAGCAGCTTAAGCGGGAATAGCAACGAGCAGTACTTC.

The rearrangement links TRBV21-1 to TRBJ1-2; TRBD1 is taken as the D call from the table, unchecked against the DNA. TRBV21-1 is termed a pseudogene. The CDR3 has 16 residues. CDR3 sequence (DNA): TGTGCCAGCAGCAACTATGACAGCCACTCTAACTATGGCTACACCTTC. This gives the protein CASSNYDSHSNYGYTF.

This sequence joins TRBV20-1 and TRBJ2-4; D is perhaps TRBD2 (5 bases). Trimming removed 3 bases from V and 3 bases from J, with 12 bases in between. The CDR3 covers 14 residues. Germline V CDR1 and CDR2: DFQATT, SNEGSKA (reference sequence). The chain's CDR3 is CSASRRTDKNIQYF. DNA for the CDR3: TGCAGTGCTAGTCGGAGGACGGACAAAAACATTCAGTACTTC.

The chain carries TRBV14 and TRBJ2-1; 9 positions agree with TRBD2. Germline assignment: CDR1 SGHDN and CDR2 FVKESK. The CDR3 runs 15 residues. V trimming: 1 base; J trimming: 6 bases; junction bases outside the gene matches: 4. Here the CDR3 reads CASSQVAGALNEQFF. DNA for the CDR3: TGTGCCAGCAGCCAAGTAGCGGGAGCCCTCAATGAGCAGTTCTTC.

The chain uses TRBV29-1 and TRBJ2-7; 7 bases match TRBD2. Germline V gene sequence: CDR1 SQVTM, CDR2 ANQGSEA. The CDR3 runs 12 residues. The junction had 7 bases not matched to a gene; V was cut back by 7 bases and J by 4 bases. In DNA, the CDR3 is TGCAGCGGTGGGGGGGGGTCTTACGAGCAGTACTTC. Its translation: CSGGGGSYEQYF.